These 28 T cell receptor beta chains were all obtained from the same sample, sequenced in a study of shared T cell receptors in the human thymus. Measured with immunoSEQ multiplex PCR; TCRdb has only the in-frame clones, and not every one. The data show roughly 500,000 clones, about four fifths seen once. These same records also appear under a second study, on human thymus T cells.

Material for sequencing was thymocytes. The receptors here all came from a boy under two years old with a congenital heart defect.

This chain links TRBV5-1 with TRBJ2-7; the D is unclear. The CDR3 has 11 amino acids. Germline V gene sequence: CDR1 SGHRS, CDR2 YFSETQ. Deletions cut 2 bases from V and 5 bases from J, with 5 bases between. The DNA of the CDR3 is TGCGCCAGCAGCTTAGCGAACGAGCAGTACTTC. It translates to CASSLANEQYF.

V usage is TRBV28 and J usage is TRBJ2-2; maybe TRBD2 (6 bases). V lost 2 bases and J 3 bases, leaving 10 bases between the germline ends. The CDR3 consists of 15 residues. Per the germline V gene, CDR1 is MDHEN and CDR2 is SYDVKM. The CDR3 region is CASSLGEAYTGELFF. CDR3 nucleotide sequence: TGTGCCAGCAGTTTAGGGGAGGCGTACACCGGGGAGCTGTTTTTT.

Concerning this clone: In the same sample, other DNA sequences code for this CDR3. This chain uses TRBV5-1 with TRBJ2-7; D is possibly TRBD2 (5 bases). V lost 4 bases and J lost 5, with 19 bases in between. The CDR3 totals 15 residues. CDR1 is SGHRS and CDR2 is YFSETQ in the germline V gene. The CDR3 is CASSPMWRAEDEQYF. For the CDR3, the DNA is TGCGCCAGCAGCCCGATGTGGCGGGCTGAGGACGAGCAGTACTTC.

The chain links TRBV19 to TRBJ1-2, with 9 bases aligning to TRBD1. The V and J ends lost 7 bases and 6 bases, in that order; junction bases with no gene match: 6. From germline, CDR1 is LNHDA and CDR2 SQIVND (reference sequence). There are 13 residues in the CDR3. The CDR3 coding sequence is TGTGCCAGTACCGGGACAGGGTGGGATGGCTACACCTTC. Translation gives CASTGTGWDGYTF.

The V gene is TRBV5-1, the J gene TRBJ2-3; possible D gene TRBD2, 6 bases. Trimming removed 6 bases at V and 2 bases at J, with 19 bases between. Germline loops: CDR1 SGHRS, CDR2 YFSETQ. There are 16 residues in the CDR3. CDR3 loop: CASTPSGEPITDTQYF. CDR3 sequence (DNA): TGCGCCAGCACCCCCTCGGGGGAGCCCATCACAGATACGCAGTATTTT.

This clone was recorded a few times. The V gene is TRBV10-1, the J gene TRBJ2-3; a possible D gene is TRBD2 (6 bases). The V end lost 4 bases, the J end lost 7 bases, and 15 bases lay between the germline ends. The germline CDR1 and CDR2 sequences are WNHNN and SYGVQD (reference sequence). There are 14 residues in the CDR3. CDR3 protein: CASSGGGGANTQYF. CDR3 DNA: TGCGCCAGCAGTGGAGGTGGCGGGGCAAATACGCAGTATTTT.

V and J are TRBV7-2 and TRBJ2-7, with 9 bases identical to TRBD2. Germline V gene data show CDR1 as SGHTA and CDR2 as FQGNSA. V shed 5 bases and J 3 bases; nucleotides not matched to a gene: 11. This CDR3 is built from 16 residues. CDR3 sequence: CASSAVCGRDCYEQYF. In nucleotides, the CDR3 is TGTGCCAGCAGCGCCGTCTGCGGGAGGGATTGCTACGAGCAGTACTTC.

The chain couples TRBV5-4 to TRBJ2-1; tentative D call: TRBD2 (5 bases). This CDR3 region has 16 residues. With 4 bases removed from V and 0 bases from J, the gap between germline ends came to 14 bases. The germline V gene encodes CDR1 SGHNT and CDR2 YYREEE (reference sequence). CDR3 sequence reads: CASSRNRGSSYNEQFF. CDR3 in DNA: TGTGCCAGCAGCCGGAACCGGGGTAGCTCCTACAATGAGCAGTTCTTC.

The rearrangement uses TRBV29-1 and TRBJ1-2, with unresolved D. Between the trimmed V and J ends, which lost 3 bases and 9 bases, there was a span of 8 bases. The CDR3 consists of 10 residues. CDR1 and CDR2 (germline): SQVTM, ANQGSEA. The CDR3 nucleotides are TGCAGCGTTGACGGGTGGAGCTACACCTTC. Protein product: CSVDGWSYTF.

This clone was seen a few times. The CDR3 is CASSPITGGPYEQYF. The CDR3, as DNA: TGCGCCAGCAGCCCGATCACAGGGGGCCCCTACGAGCAGTACTTC. The rearrangement joins TRBV5-1 to TRBJ2-7; 9 nucleotides align to TRBD1. Germline V gives CDR1 SGHRS, CDR2 YFSETQ. Trimming cost V 4 bases and J 2 bases; bases outside gene matches: 7. The CDR3 has 15 residues.

This clone has a handful of counts. The chain has TRBV18 and TRBJ2-7; no definite D call. The V end lost 0 bases, the J end lost 2 bases, and 5 bases lay between the germline ends. CDR3 length: 13 residues. From germline, CDR1 is KGHSH and CDR2 LQKENI. CDR3: CASSPPNTYEQYF. CDR3 coding DNA: TGTGCCAGCTCACCACCGAACACCTACGAGCAGTACTTC.

This clone was seen a handful of times. The chain combines TRBV4-3 with TRBJ1-1, with unresolved D. Deletions cut 1 base from V and 4 bases from J, with 19 bases between. The CDR3 spans 17 residues. Germline CDR1 and CDR2: LGHNA and YSLEER. The CDR3 sequence: CASSQGKSGSRRTEAFF. The CDR3 DNA follows: TGCGCCAGCAGCCAAGGGAAATCCGGGAGCAGGCGCACTGAAGCTTTCTTT.

The rearrangement links TRBV7-9 to TRBJ2-1; 10 nucleotides line up with TRBD2. This CDR3 region has 14 residues. Trimming removed 10 bases from V and 8 bases from J; junction bases left unmatched: 11. CDR1 is SEHNR and CDR2 is FQNEAQ in the germline V gene (reference sequence). CDR3 DNA: TGTGCCACAACTAGCGGGACCATAAGGGATGAGCAGTTCTTC. Translated, it gives CATTSGTIRDEQFF. The whole variable domain, remainder taken from reference TRBV7-9 and TRBJ2-1, is DTGVSQNPRHKITKRGQNVTFRCDPISEHNRLYWYRQTLGQGPEFLTYFQNEAQLEKSRLLSDRFSAERPKGSFSTLEIQRTEQGDSAMYLCATTSGTIRDEQFFGPGTRLTVL.

This clone was counted once. This sequence joins TRBV4-3 and TRBJ1-1; possibly TRBD1 for D (5 bases). In germline, CDR1 is LGHNA, CDR2 YSLEER. This CDR3 comprises 18 residues. Trimming shortened V by 3 bases and J by 3 bases, and 23 bases separated the two germline ends. CDR3 nucleotide sequence: TGCGCCAGCAGCCATGCCCCGGGTGGGCTACAGGCGGACACTGAAGCTTTCTTT. Amino acids: CASSHAPGGLQADTEAFF.

The genes are TRBV27 and TRBJ2-7; D may be TRBD2 (5 bases). V was clipped by 5 bases and J by 5 bases, with 16 bases between them. Germline assignment: CDR1 MNHEY and CDR2 SMNVEV (reference sequence). The CDR3 runs to 14 residues. CDR3 residues: CASSPPGEYHEQYF. The CDR3 DNA is TGTGCCAGCAGTCCCCCCGGGGAGTACCACGAGCAGTACTTC.

The chain couples TRBV4-1 to TRBJ2-2, with TRBD2 matching over 7 bases. The ends lost 6 bases at V and 4 bases at J; junction bases unmatched: 5. Germline V gene sequence: CDR1 MGHRA, CDR2 YSYEKL. This CDR3 has 14 amino acids. DNA for the CDR3: TGCGCCAGCAGGGTGGCGGGAGTCACCGGGGAGCTGTTTTTT. Its translation is CASRVAGVTGELFF.

This clone was seen a single time. The chain uses TRBV27 and TRBJ2-3; 7 bases map to TRBD2. V was clipped by 2 bases and J by 0 bases; unmatched bases: 2. Germline CDR1 and CDR2: MNHEY and SMNVEV (reference sequence). The CDR3 consists of 15 residues. This chain's CDR3 is CASSLSGESTDTQYF. For the CDR3, the DNA is TGTGCCAGCAGTTTAAGCGGGGAAAGCACAGATACGCAGTATTTT.

The chain carries TRBV15 and TRBJ2-3; 7 bases match TRBD1. Germline-derived CDR1 and CDR2 are LNHNV and YYDKDF (reference sequence). The CDR3 is made up of 15 amino acids. Losses at the gene ends were 2 bases for V and 3 bases for J; bases not matched to a gene: 5. The CDR3 region has the DNA TGTGCCACCAGCAGAACAGGGGTTAGGACAGATACGCAGTATTTT. Its protein is CATSRTGVRTDTQYF.

The chain joins TRBV18 to TRBJ2-7; TRBD2 agrees at 9 bases. V was pared by 1 base and J by 3 bases, with 10 bases of the junction left unmatched. The CDR3 contains 17 residues. Germline V lookup: CDR1 KGHSH, CDR2 LQKENI. The CDR3 DNA sequence: TGTGCCAGCTCACCACGAATAGCGGGGGAATTCTTCTACGAGCAGTACTTC. Its protein is CASSPRIAGEFFYEQYF.

The chain joins TRBV30 to TRBJ1-5, with D unresolved. This CDR3 is 16 amino acids long. V was clipped by 1 base and J by 1 base, with 14 bases between them. CDR1 is GTSNPN and CDR2 is SVGIG in the germline V gene (reference sequence). CDR3 residues: CAWSAPQPGSNQPQHF. The DNA for the CDR3 is TGTGCCTGGAGTGCCCCCCAGCCGGGAAGCAATCAGCCCCAGCATTTT. Supplemented by reference TRBV30 and TRBJ1-5, the full variable domain reads SQTIHQWPATLVQPVGSPLSLECTVEGTSNPNLYWYRQAAGRGLQLLFYSVGIGQISSEVPQNLSASRPQDRQFILSSKKLLLSDSGFYLCAWSAPQPGSNQPQHFGDGTRLSIL.

This chain uses TRBV4-3 with TRBJ2-7, with 7 bases identical to TRBD2. Per the germline V gene, CDR1 is LGHNA and CDR2 is YSLEER. After removal of 0 bases from V and 1 base from J, the junction contained 3 bases not matched to a gene. This CDR3 contains 15 residues. The DNA for the CDR3 is TGCGCCAGCAGCCAAGAGGCTAGCGGTTCCTACGAGCAGTACTTC. This sequence encodes CASSQEASGSYEQYF.

The chain is built from TRBV4-1 and TRBJ1-1; maybe TRBD1 (5 bases). The CDR3 sequence is 15 residues long. V was cut by 4 bases and J by 6 bases, with 18 bases left in between. Germline V gene lookup returns CDR1 MGHRA and CDR2 YSYEKL. This chain's CDR3 is CASSPHRGSRAEAFF. The CDR3 DNA reads TGCGCCAGCAGCCCCCATAGGGGAAGTCGCGCTGAAGCTTTCTTT.

The V gene is TRBV27, the J gene TRBJ2-1; 7 nucleotides match TRBD2. CDR1 is MNHEY and CDR2 is SMNVEV in the germline V gene (reference sequence). The CDR3 covers 18 residues. V was clipped by 0 bases and J by 2 bases; unmatched bases: 10. CDR3 in DNA: TGTGCCAGCAGTTTATCGAGTCGCCTAGCGGTTCCCTACAATGAGCAGTTCTTC. It codes for CASSLSSRLAVPYNEQFF.

J is TRBJ2-1 and V is TRBV12-5; TRBD1 matches at 8 bases. Germline V gene data show CDR1 as LGHNT and CDR2 as FRNRAP. This CDR3 comprises 19 residues. Trimming cost V 0 bases and J 0 bases; bases outside gene matches: 10. The CDR3 spells CASGLVVGDRPFSYNEQFF. Written as DNA, the CDR3 is TGTGCTAGTGGTTTGGTCGTTGGGGACAGGCCCTTCTCCTACAATGAGCAGTTCTTC.

The rearrangement joins TRBV6-5 to TRBJ2-2; 9 bases line up with TRBD1. Per the germline V gene, CDR1 is MNHEY and CDR2 is SVGAGI. The J segment lost 6 bases and the V segment lost 5 bases, leaving 1 base of the junction unmatched. The CDR3 length is 13 residues. CDR3 region: CASSRTGAGELFF. The CDR3, as DNA: TGTGCCAGCAGTCGGACAGGGGCCGGGGAGCTGTTTTTT.

The rearrangement uses TRBV2 and TRBJ1-5; D uncertain. The CDR3 length is 15 residues. Germline lookup yields CDR1 SNHLY and CDR2 FYNNEI. Trimming pared 1 base from V and 15 bases from J, leaving 22 bases between. Here the CDR3 DNA reads TGTGCCAGCAGTGAAGGACGGGAAAGATGTTCGTCTTGGCATTTT. Residues: CASSEGRERCSSWHF. Based on the CDR3 plus reference TRBV2 and TRBJ1-5, the full variable domain is EPEVTQTPSHQVTQMGQEVILRCVPISNHLYFYWYRQILGQKVEFLVSFYNNEISEKSEIFDDQFSVERPDGSNFTLKIRSTKLEDSAMYFCASSEGRERCSSWHFGDGTRLSIL.

The V call is TRBV27, the J call TRBJ1-6, with D unresolved. CDR1 and CDR2 from the germline V gene are MNHEY and SMNVEV (reference sequence). The CDR3 runs to 13 residues. Trimming left V 4 bases short and J 6 bases short, with 7 bases between. CDR3 in DNA: TGTGCCAGCAGTTGGAGGCCTAATTCACCCCTCCACTTT. The encoded protein is CASSWRPNSPLHF.

The sample holds a few counts of this clone. This chain links TRBV6-1 with TRBJ2-6, with no clear D. CDR3 length: 17 residues. V lost 1 base, J lost 5 bases, and 15 bases lay in between. The germline gives CDR1 MNHNS, CDR2 SASEGT. Written as DNA, the CDR3 is TGTGCCAGCAGTGAAGACGCGACATCGCCTCGGGCCAACGTCCTGACTTTC. As protein: CASSEDATSPRANVLTF.